This record concerns one T cell receptor (beta chain) sequence. Its antigen is still unknown. It has no much larger one-base neighbor in the sample; base qualities were not kept. This specimen belongs to a study of cytomegalovirus exposure and HLA in healthy donors (dated by TCRdb to about 2017). Study-level background: In an earlier analysis of 550 to 750 of the donors, approximately 260 Gb of sequence data and 100 million or so unique TCR beta sequences from about 179 million T cells were reported. Approximately 300 gigabases of sequencing data and 75 million to 85 million unique TCR sequences made up an early release that covered about 640 HLA-typed donors. Among the approximately 420 genotyped donors, around 79% belonged to the genetic ancestry cluster associated with self-reported Caucasian donors. The study aimed to test whether cataloging public T cell receptors could reveal signatures of past pathogen exposure. The T cell repertoires of roughly 660 subjects were profiled by immunosequencing and related to cytomegalovirus serostatus. In addition to the first cohort of around 670 subjects, a separate validation cohort of 100 to 150 different subjects was used. High-throughput TCR immunosequencing, statistical association of individual TCRs with disease status, and machine learning were combined to predict cytomegalovirus infection status. A later analysis re-analyzed previously published TCR beta repertoires from approximately 670 donors and added high-resolution HLA genotyping to study TCR occurrence patterns. In the later analysis, no new phenotypic data were used to find candidate immune exposures; instead, reliance was placed on TCR beta sequences and their occurrence across donors. An earlier analysis of several hundred of the donors applied high-throughput TCR beta sequencing to assess whether each TCR beta V gene segment acted as functional or pseudogenic. Donor age, sex, ethnicity and CMV serostatus were compiled alongside the repertoire data. A later genetic analysis took genome-wide SNP genotypes for about three fifths of the 666 donors and used that subset as a discovery cohort. All discovery cohort repertoires had been generated on a single sequencing platform. HLA typing included class I and class II loci at four-digit resolution. The number of typed donors differed by locus: roughly 629-640 for A, B, C, DRB1 and DQB1; approximately 520 for DQA1; around 610 for DPA1; and 400 to 480 for DPB1. Roughly 5 DR-DQ haplotypes were handled as single units for association and clustering, since linkage in the cohort was strong. On average, over 200,000 unique TCR beta nucleotide sequences were sequenced per donor among more than 350 genotyped donors of the cohort, with about 17% of those sequences being non-productive.

The cohort consisted of hundreds of healthy bone marrow donors. Cohort members were all nominally healthy when sampled, although unrecorded immune exposures were likely present. The donor was CMV seropositive and was included in the group of almost 300 seropositive cohort members. Every donor gave a peripheral blood sample, and the peripheral blood mononuclear cells from that sample were used for TCR beta sequencing. Genomic DNA was extracted from the blood cell samples with the Qiagen DNeasy Blood Extraction Kit. The library relied on the immunoSEQ multiplex PCR assay. For the multiplex PCR, a mixture combining 60 forward primers for TCR Vbeta segments and 13 reverse primers for TCR Jbeta segments was used. The CDR3 region of rearranged TCR beta genes was amplified from genomic DNA by a multiplex PCR assay. On the Illumina HiSeq System, the amplified TCR beta libraries were sequenced as 87-base-pair reads. In the source study's methods: A later analysis counted tens of millions of unique TCR beta chains across the roughly 700 repertoires, and some 11 million of these chains were shared by at least two donors. Raw reads were error-corrected and collapsed into unique sequences by a nearest-neighbor algorithm in which closely related sequences were merged to remove PCR and sequencing errors. Alignment of CDR3 sequences to IMGT reference sequences was used to assign V, D and J gene segments. Each retained sequence needed at least a six-nucleotide match to both a V gene segment and a J gene segment. A rearrangement was called productive if the CDR3 had no stop codons and remained in frame with V and J, and every other rearrangement was called non-productive. Following IMGT convention, CDR3 was defined as the stretch from the second conserved V-encoded cysteine to the conserved J-encoded phenylalanine. Sequences without an unambiguous match to a single V gene segment were excluded from the earlier analysis of several hundred of the donors. An earlier analysis of about 600 of the donors called V segments functional above 56.7% productive rearrangements and segregating when the between-donor standard deviation exceeded 5%. To diagnose cytomegalovirus status from the catalog of TCR beta chain sequences, a statistical classification framework was built. V and J gene assignment, in a later analysis, came from comparing TCR nucleotide sequences with IMGT/GENE-DB human TR gene sequences. The TCRdist pipeline was used in a later analysis to assign CDR3 sequences and most-parsimonious VDJ recombination scenarios. In a later analysis, each TCR beta chain was defined by its CDR3 amino acid sequence together with its V-gene family, and reads without a unique V-gene family were excluded. As a way to deal with suspected cross-contamination and a sequencing artifact, a later analysis dropped over 550 nucleotide sequences that were highly shared and had low generation probability. For each public chain, a later analysis derived a clonal expansion index from normalized ranks of inferred template counts within each repertoire. In a later analysis, generation probabilities were computed with a VDJ recombination model fitted to out-of-frame rearrangements, and the resulting probabilities were checked against IGoR. In a later analysis, hypergeometric tests were used to score TCR-TCR, TCR-HLA and TCR-CMV co-occurrence, with a repertoire-size bias correction applied to TCR pairs. False discovery rates were estimated in a later analysis by permuting HLA or CMV assignments 20 times. In a later analysis, co-occurring TCRs were grouped with DBSCAN, and TCRdist sequence similarity was added when clustering was performed within HLA-allele-positive subsets. Repertoires with fewer than 30,000 or more than 120,000 public chains were left out of co-occurrence clustering, as were a few repertoires with anomalous nucleotide sharing. This is the immuneACCESS table as TCRdb keeps it, with only in-frame sequences that have V and J called. A part of the clones is gone; compared with another copy, unresolved V genes explain less than half, and the rest is unexplained. V, J and clone size were drawn from that table, and D and trimming were deduced from the DNA. In all, the sample holds some 120,000 clones, and more than 60% of those were seen once. The ten largest clones capture nearly 9.5% of the sample.

Findings and caveats that apply to the study as a whole: Some IMGT-functional V segments, including TRBV6-2 and TRBV6-3, could not be told apart with the 87-base-pair reads, so those segments were excluded. A later analysis found that TCR association rates varied across HLA loci, with DRB1 alleles showing the most associated TCRs and HLA-C alleles the fewest. Because some donors lacked HLA typing at each locus, the association tests relied only on the typed subset. According to a later analysis, parvovirus B19, influenza, CMV and Epstein-Barr virus appeared linked to several top co-occurrence clusters. A total of 150 to 200 TCR beta chains were listed by the study as associated with cytomegalovirus. Linkage disequilibrium might explain the correlated functional status among segregating V segments, but an unknown experimental factor could not be excluded. A later genetic analysis associated a missense DCLRE1C variant with V-gene and J-gene trimming of TCR beta chains, and an independent cohort replicated the association. A later analysis found that HLA-associated TCR beta chains were more clonally expanded and had lower generation probabilities than equally common non-associated chains. An earlier analysis of several hundred of the donors showed that most TCR beta V segments appeared in productive rearrangements either about 90% or about 30% of the time, which broadly matched IMGT annotations. Assigning TCR associations to individual alleles was difficult when HLA alleles, especially DR and DQ, strongly co-occurred. A cluster of highly shared sequence variants was judged likely to represent a technical artifact of the sequencing pipeline. In vitro tests confirmed that a few of the cytomegalovirus-associated TCR beta chains recognize cytomegalovirus antigens. The authors suggested that the approach could potentially be extended to other disease states and immunological phenotypes. A later analysis associated roughly 17,000 TCR beta sequences with specific HLA alleles at a false discovery rate of 0.05. Immune exposure information for the cohort was limited to CMV serostatus. This cohort had only TCR beta chains sequenced, and the lack of alpha or paired-chain data limited which features could be detected. In a later analysis, most CMV-associated TCR beta chains were found to appear HLA-restricted, with HLA associations seemingly driven largely by CMV exposure. The presence/absence analyses assumed that sequencing depth was roughly uniform across donors, and that assumption may not be true. In both the original and validation cohorts, the classifier was reported to diagnose cytomegalovirus status with high specificity and sensitivity. Most TCR sequences were observed very rarely across donors, whereas some public TCRs were present in many individuals. The earlier analysis of around 600 of the donors excluded approximately 15 rarely observed V segments, including chromosome 9 orphons, because counts were too low. A further reported finding was that TCR beta sequences accurately predicted the HLA-A and HLA-B alleles for most subjects in the first cohort. A later genetic analysis reported fewer N-insertions in productive TCRs among donors in an Asian-associated ancestry cluster than the roughly 620-donor mean.

Inclusive of the bounding cysteine and phenylalanine, the CDR3 is 15 residues long. Of all the DNA, just the CDR3 is kept, 45 bases in frame from base 1. In the germline V gene, CDR1 corresponds to LGHNA and CDR2 to YSLEER. V is pruned by 4 bases and J by 7 bases, leaving 8 bases of the junction without a gene match. Sequences were obtained from PBMCs. The rearranged chain carries TRBV4-3 and TRBJ1-2; 11 middle bases align to TRBD1. The receptor was isolated from a woman aged 45-65 years in good health and CMV-seropositive. The DNA sequence reads TGCGCCAGCAGCCCAAGCGGGACAGGGGGAAGTGGCTACACCTTC. Its product reads: CASSPSGTGGSGYTF.